Following are 21 T cell receptor beta chains from one sample sequenced in a study of cytomegalovirus exposure and HLA in healthy donors. PCR was performed using 60 Vbeta and 13 Jbeta primers. Sequencing used immunoSEQ multiplex PCR; TCRdb keeps in-frame clones, though not all of them. This table has some 110,000 clones, about 70% appearing once. Input material: PBMCs. These receptors were obtained from a woman in her 50s in good health and CMV-seropositive.

V usage is TRBV5-4 and J usage is TRBJ2-1; 7 nucleotides line up with TRBD2. This CDR3 has 17 amino acids. Germline CDR1 reads SGHNT; CDR2 reads YYREEE (reference sequence). Unmatched junction bases numbered 8, after V lost 0 bases and J lost 2 bases. The CDR3 bases are TGTGCCAGCAGCTTGGTACGTGGCAGCGGGGCCTACAATGAGCAGTTCTTC. This encodes CASSLVRGSGAYNEQFF.

This clone was seen only a few times. Compared with germline, one end of the junction differs, possibly owing to a read error. The chain is built from TRBV6-5 and TRBJ1-3, with TRBD1 matching over 10 bases. CDR3 size: 14 residues. Looked up from germline, CDR1 is MNHEY and CDR2 is SVGAGI. The chain's CDR3 is CASRRQGAGYTIYF. The CDR3 bases are TGTGCCAGCAGAAGACAGGGGGCTGGATACACCATATATTTT.

As DNA, the CDR3 is TGTGCCAGCACCCTAGGACAGGCGGACGGGGAGCTGTTTTTT. This gives the protein CASTLGQADGELFF. J is TRBJ2-2 and V is TRBV6-1, with 7 bases identical to TRBD1. From germline, CDR1 is MNHNS and CDR2 SASEGT. V lost 7 bases and J lost 7; bases outside the gene matches: 9. The CDR3 loop spans 14 amino acids.

The rearrangement joins TRBV2 to TRBJ1-2; D gene uncertain. CDR1 and CDR2 (germline): SNHLY, FYNNEI. The CDR3 covers 17 residues. With 2 bases removed from V and 0 bases from J, the gap between germline ends came to 16 bases. The CDR3 DNA is TGTGCCAGCAGTGAACGGAGGCAGAGTTTTTCTAACTATGGCTACACCTTC. Translation gives CASSERRQSFSNYGYTF.

This clone has just a few counts. The V call is TRBV29-1, the J call TRBJ1-4; TRBD1 matches 7 bases. V trimming: 6 bases; J trimming: 4 bases; junction bases outside the gene matches: 5. This CDR3 is built from 13 residues. From germline, CDR1 is SQVTM and CDR2 ANQGSEA. This CDR3 is CSVTGTDNEKLFF. The DNA for the CDR3 is TGCAGCGTGACCGGGACAGATAATGAAAAACTGTTTTTT. The variable domain in full, completed from reference TRBV29-1 and TRBJ1-4, reads SAVISQKPSRDICQRGTSLTIQCQVDSQVTMMFWYRQQPGQSLTLIATANQGSEATYESGFVIDKFPISRPNLTFSTLTVSNMSPEDSSIYLCSVTGTDNEKLFFGSGTQLSVL.

The chain uses TRBV28 and TRBJ1-1, with a weak D call TRBD1 (6 bases). The V gene lost 6 bases and the J gene lost 1 base, with 15 bases spanning the gap. CDR3 size: 15 residues. The germline gives CDR1 MDHEN, CDR2 SYDVKM. Written as DNA, the CDR3 is TGTGCCAGCAGCCATAGGGGGGGTTGGAACACTGAAGCTTTCTTT. The encoded protein is CASSHRGGWNTEAFF. Full variable domain (remainder filled in from reference TRBV28 and TRBJ1-1): DVKVTQSSRYLVKRTGEKVFLECVQDMDHENMFWYRQDPGLGLRLIYFSYDVKMKEKGDIPEGYSVSREKKERFSLILESASTNQTSMYLCASSHRGGWNTEAFFGQGTRLTVV.

J is TRBJ1-3 and V is TRBV19; D gene uncertain. V lost 3 bases and J 1 base, leaving 10 bases between the germline ends. The CDR3 length is 15 residues. CDR1 is LNHDA, CDR2 SQIVND, per germline (reference sequence). The CDR3 coding sequence is TGTGCCAGTAGTATCTCTAGTAGGTCTGGAAACACCATATATTTT. It yields the protein CASSISSRSGNTIYF.

This sequence joins TRBV5-1 and TRBJ1-2; TRBD1 matches at 8 bases. The length of the CDR3 is 15 residues. The germline gives CDR1 SGHRS, CDR2 YFSETQ. The V gene end was trimmed by 3 bases and the J gene end by 5 bases; junction bases not matched to a gene: 9. The CDR3 coding sequence is TGCGCCAGCAGCTCTTCGGACAGGGTGAGGTATGGCTACACCTTC. Translation: CASSSSDRVRYGYTF.

The chain has TRBV7-9 and TRBJ2-7; D is possibly TRBD2 (5 bases). Germline CDR1 and CDR2: SEHNR and FQNEAQ (reference sequence). The CDR3 spans 12 residues. The ends were cut back, 5 bases at V and 2 bases at J, with 7 bases in the middle. This chain's CDR3 is CASSPGTYEQYF. The DNA for the CDR3 is TGTGCCAGCAGCCCGGGGACCTACGAGCAGTACTTC.

The CDR3 DNA reads as TGTGCCAGCAAGCCGGGGACAGGGGGCCCGTACGAGCAGTACTTC. Amino acid sequence: CASKPGTGGPYEQYF. The chain uses TRBV27 and TRBJ2-5; 12 positions match TRBD1. The DNA end is more similar to TRBJ2-7, so the J call may be wrong. This CDR3 region has 15 residues. CDR1 and CDR2 (germline): MNHEY, SMNVEV (reference sequence).

The chain links TRBV28 to TRBJ1-2; D gene unclear. The CDR3 length is 14 residues. Deletions cut 4 bases from V and 3 bases from J, with 12 bases between. Per the germline V gene, CDR1 is MDHEN and CDR2 is SYDVKM. The CDR3 coding sequence is TGTGCCAGCAGTTCCCAATTTCAGGACTATGGCTACACCTTC. It translates to CASSSQFQDYGYTF.

The V gene is TRBV28, the J gene TRBJ1-5, with D perhaps TRBD1 (6 bases). CDR1 MDHEN and CDR2 SYDVKM come from the germline V gene. The CDR3 spans 17 residues. V was cut by 3 bases and J by 0 bases, with 15 bases left in between. The CDR3 loop reads CASSLGGAISSNQPQHF. The CDR3 nucleotides are TGTGCCAGCAGTTTGGGGGGGGCTATCAGTAGCAATCAGCCCCAGCATTTT.

A remark on this clone: A junction boundary mismatches the germline segment, possibly from a read error. The chain couples TRBV18 to TRBJ1-5; 9 positions match TRBD1. The CDR3 spans 18 residues. Germline assignment: CDR1 KGHSH and CDR2 LQKENI. CDR3 DNA: TGTGCCAGCCCACCGGGGGGGACAGGGCGAATGGGCAATCAGCCCCAGCATTTT. Translated: CASPPGGTGRMGNQPQHF.

This clone appeared a few times. The chain recombines TRBV5-1 with TRBJ2-7; TRBD1 is a possible D gene (6 bases). The germline gives CDR1 SGHRS, CDR2 YFSETQ. With 0 bases removed from V and 3 bases from J, the gap between germline ends came to 10 bases. This CDR3 spans 14 amino acids. CDR3 loop: CASSLGQALYEQYF. In nucleotides, the CDR3 is TGCGCCAGCAGCTTGGGACAGGCCCTCTACGAGCAGTACTTC.

The chain links TRBV21-1 to TRBJ2-7; TRBD1, the table's D call, lacks a check against the DNA. TRBV21-1 has pseudogene status. The CDR3 has 16 residues. The CDR3 loop reads CASSPHYRDRVHEQYF. CDR3 coding DNA: TGTGCCAGCAGCCCCCACTACCGGGACAGGGTCCACGAGCAGTACTTC.

The chain has TRBV5-4 and TRBJ1-2; 7 bases line up with TRBD1. With 2 bases clipped from V and 3 bases from J, the junction kept 4 bases outside the gene matches. This CDR3 is 14 amino acids long. The germline V gene encodes CDR1 SGHNT and CDR2 YYREEE (reference sequence). The CDR3 loop reads CASSLPGTDYGYTF. The CDR3 DNA reads as TGTGCCAGCAGCTTACCCGGGACAGACTATGGCTACACCTTC. The complete variable domain, with remaining parts taken from reference TRBV5-4 and TRBJ1-2, reads ETGVTQSPTHLIKTRGQQVTLRCSSQSGHNTVSWYQQALGQGPQFIFQYYREEENGRGNFPPRFSGLQFPNYSSELNVNALELDDSALYLCASSLPGTDYGYTFGSGTRLTVV.

V usage is TRBV2 and J usage is TRBJ2-5; the match to TRBD2 covers 9 bases. This CDR3 has 17 amino acids. With V trimmed by 3 bases and J by 2 bases, 10 bases remained unmatched. Germline V gives CDR1 SNHLY, CDR2 FYNNEI. CDR3 in amino acids: CASSDVILAGEQETQYF. Here the CDR3 DNA reads TGTGCCAGCAGTGACGTTATATTAGCGGGGGAACAAGAGACCCAGTACTTC.

This chain connects TRBV4-3 to TRBJ1-1; 8 bases agree with TRBD1. The junction had 4 bases not matched to a gene; V was cut back by 3 bases and J by 1 base. Germline assignment: CDR1 LGHNA and CDR2 YSLEER. The CDR3 covers 15 residues. The DNA for the CDR3 is TGCGCCAGCAGCCAGGGGACAGGCTGGAACACTGAAGCTTTCTTT. It is translated as CASSQGTGWNTEAFF.

This clone was observed a few times. V and J are TRBV2 and TRBJ1-1; D not resolved. The germline V gene has CDR1 SNHLY and CDR2 FYNNEI. The CDR3 sequence is 11 residues long. Trimming removed 6 bases from V and 5 bases from J, with 7 bases in between. The CDR3 protein is CASRVSTEAFF. The CDR3 coding sequence is TGTGCCAGCAGAGTGAGTACTGAAGCTTTCTTT.

This clone was observed a handful of times. The chain couples TRBV30 to TRBJ1-1, with 7 bases that match TRBD1. This CDR3 has 13 residues. The trim removed 4 bases at V and 11 bases at J, leaving 13 bases unmatched. Germline V CDR1 and CDR2: GTSNPN, SVGIG (reference sequence). CDR3 loop: CAWIQPDRLLAFF. CDR3 coding DNA: TGTGCCTGGATCCAGCCGGACAGGCTGCTGGCTTTCTTT.

This clone was counted a few times. The chain recombines TRBV15 with TRBJ1-5; D is ambiguous. The germline gives CDR1 LNHNV, CDR2 YYDKDF (reference sequence). The V gene lost 0 bases and the J gene lost 9 bases, with 18 bases spanning the gap. The length of the CDR3 is 16 residues. CDR3 loop: CATSRDKEQVSSPQHF. CDR3 in DNA: TGTGCCACCAGCAGAGATAAAGAGCAGGTCAGCTCGCCCCAGCATTTT. The variable domain in full, completed from reference TRBV15 and TRBJ1-5, reads DAMVIQNPRYQVTQFGKPVTLSCSQTLNHNVMYWYQQKSSQAPKLLFHYYDKDFNNEADTPDNFQSRRPNTSFCFLDIRSPGLGDTAMYLCATSRDKEQVSSPQHFGDGTRLSIL.